These 27 T cell receptor beta chains came from one sample sequenced in a study of technical replicates of blood from a handful of donors. Libraries were prepared by immunoSEQ multiplex PCR; TCRdb keeps only in-frame clonotypes and omits some of them. The table lists roughly 87,000 clones, around nine tenths of them singletons, with roughly 0.4% in the top ten. The source material was T cells isolated from PBMCs. Source of these receptors: a human donor in good health.

V and J are TRBV6-5 and TRBJ2-3, with D maybe TRBD2 (5 bases). The CDR3 is made up of 11 amino acids. V lost 4 bases and J 11 bases, leaving 10 bases between the germline ends. The germline CDR1 and CDR2 sequences are MNHEY and SVGAGI. CDR3 in DNA: TGTGCCAGCAGTTCGGACTCCCTGCAGTATTTT. Amino acids: CASSSDSLQYF.

The chain recombines TRBV28 with TRBJ1-1, with 7 bases fitting TRBD1. Germline CDR1 reads MDHEN; CDR2 reads SYDVKM. This CDR3 comprises 15 residues. Trimming cost V 2 bases and J 3 bases; bases outside gene matches: 6. The CDR3 nucleotides are TGTGCCAGCAGTTTAAGTGAACAGGGGTACACTGAAGCTTTCTTT. Translated, it gives CASSLSEQGYTEAFF.

A few counts support this clone. The J gene is TRBJ1-1, the V gene TRBV14, with D maybe TRBD1 (5 bases). CDR1 is SGHDN, CDR2 FVKESK, per germline. The V and J ends lost 3 bases and 4 bases respectively, with 24 bases between them. There are 18 residues in the CDR3. The CDR3 sequence: CASSQAYNQGRGSTEAFF. CDR3 DNA sequence: TGTGCCAGCAGCCAGGCATACAACCAAGGACGGGGGAGCACTGAAGCTTTCTTT. Supplemented by reference TRBV14 and TRBJ1-1, the full variable domain reads EAGVTQFPSHSVIEKGQTVTLRCDPISGHDNLYWYRRVMGKEIKFLLHFVKESKQDESGMPNNRFLAERTGGTYSTLKVQPAELEDSGVYFCASSQAYNQGRGSTEAFFGQGTRLTVV.

The rearrangement links TRBV10-2 to TRBJ2-7, with 9 positions matching TRBD2. CDR3 length: 15 amino acids. The germline V gene has CDR1 WSHSY and CDR2 SAAADI. J gave up 0 bases and V 2 bases, and 2 bases lay outside the gene matches. CDR3: CASSETSGPSYEQYF. For the CDR3, the DNA is TGCGCCAGCAGTGAGACTAGCGGGCCCTCCTACGAGCAGTACTTC.

This clone occurred a few times. This chain joins TRBV25-1 and TRBJ2-7; D is perhaps TRBD1 (6 bases). The CDR3 extends over 11 amino acids. The germline gives CDR1 MGHDK, CDR2 SYGVNS. The ends were cut back, 5 bases at V and 5 bases at J, with 7 bases in the middle. The CDR3 DNA sequence: TGTGCCAGCAGTACAGGGCACGAGCAGTACTTC. Protein: CASSTGHEQYF.

The chain joins TRBV5-1 to TRBJ2-7, with unresolved D. The length of the CDR3 is 11 residues. Germline CDR1 is SGHRS and CDR2 is YFSETQ. V lost 6 bases and J lost 5, with 9 bases in between. CDR3 nucleotides: TGCGCCAGCATCAACATGAACGAGCAGTACTTC. It is translated as CASINMNEQYF.

The J gene is TRBJ1-2, the V gene TRBV2; D is possibly TRBD1 (5 bases). CDR1 and CDR2 from the germline V gene are SNHLY and FYNNEI. This CDR3 region has 14 residues. V shed 3 bases and J shed 2 bases, with 10 bases lying between them. CDR3 sequence: CASSEQGNNYGYTF. The DNA for the CDR3 is TGTGCCAGCAGTGAGCAGGGCAACAACTATGGCTACACCTTC.

The chain is built from TRBV7-2 and TRBJ2-3; 8 bases are a match to TRBD2. In germline, CDR1 is SGHTA, CDR2 FQGNSA. The J segment lost 1 base and the V segment lost 2 bases, leaving 2 bases of the junction unmatched. The CDR3 spans 15 residues. The CDR3 nucleotides are TGTGCCAGCAGCTTATTTAGCGGGGGCACAGATACGCAGTATTTT. The encoded protein is CASSLFSGGTDTQYF.

The rearrangement links TRBV5-5 to TRBJ2-1, with 8 bases that match TRBD1. J lost 6 bases, V lost 3 bases, and 8 bases had no gene match. The CDR3 runs 15 residues. The germline CDR1 and CDR2 sequences are SGHKS and YYEKEE (reference sequence). The CDR3 DNA reads as TGTGCCAGCAGCTCCTGGACAGGGTTAGTCAATGAGCAGTTCTTC. Encoded protein: CASSSWTGLVNEQFF.

V gene TRBV5-1 combines with J gene TRBJ2-1; 8 bases align to TRBD2. CDR3 length equals 16 residues. V was pared by 6 bases and J by 3 bases, with 11 bases of the junction left unmatched. Germline V lookup: CDR1 SGHRS, CDR2 YFSETQ. Here the CDR3 DNA reads TGCGCCAGCAACTTAGCGGGACTTGTCCGCTACAATGAGCAGTTCTTC. Translation gives CASNLAGLVRYNEQFF.

This rearrangement joins TRBV6-1 to TRBJ1-5; unclear D gene. V lost 0 bases to trimming and J lost 7 bases, with 13 bases between them. Germline CDR1 reads MNHNS; CDR2 reads SASEGT. This CDR3 is built from 15 residues. The CDR3 reads CASSEARFEEQPQHF. The CDR3 bases are TGTGCCAGCAGTGAAGCGCGTTTTGAGGAGCAGCCCCAGCATTTT.

The V and J genes are TRBV6-4 and TRBJ1-1; 7 positions match TRBD1. The germline V gene has CDR1 MRHNA and CDR2 SNTAGT. This CDR3 has 15 residues. The V and J ends lost 4 bases and 2 bases, in that order; junction bases with no gene match: 7. The DNA of the CDR3 is TGTGCCAGCAGTGCCGCAGGGGGGTACAACACTGAAGCTTTCTTT. It codes for CASSAAGGYNTEAFF.

This clone was picked up a small number of times. CDR3 in DNA: TGTGCCAGCAGCCAAGCGGGAGATAACACAGATACGCAGTATTTT. This translates into CASSQAGDNTDTQYF. The genes are TRBV4-2 and TRBJ2-3, with D possibly matching TRBD2 (6 bases). CDR3 length: 15 residues. Germline loops: CDR1 LGHNA, CDR2 YNFKEQ. V dropped 1 base and J dropped 2 bases, with 10 bases sitting between them.

This chain connects TRBV28 to TRBJ2-7, with TRBD1 identical over 8 bases. In germline, CDR1 is MDHEN, CDR2 SYDVKM. CDR3 length: 14 amino acids. V was clipped by 8 bases and J by 5 bases; unmatched bases: 11. CDR3 loop: CASLRPGGNNEQYF. CDR3 sequence (DNA): TGTGCCAGCCTGAGGCCAGGGGGCAACAACGAGCAGTACTTC.

The chain has TRBV4-1 and TRBJ2-7; 7 bases align to TRBD2. The V gene's germline CDR1 is MGHRA and CDR2 YSYEKL. Trimming at V came to 3 bases and at J to 0 bases, leaving 5 bases not matched to a gene. This CDR3 comprises 15 residues. CDR3 DNA sequence: TGCGCCAGCAGCCAGGCTTCGGGGGGCTCCTACGAGCAGTACTTC. The encoded protein is CASSQASGGSYEQYF.

CDR3 in amino acids: CASSQIQGIETQYF. As DNA, the CDR3 is TGTGCCAGCAGCCAAATACAGGGGATAGAGACCCAGTACTTC. V and J are TRBV4-2 and TRBJ2-5; 7 bases fit TRBD1. CDR1 and CDR2 from the germline V gene are LGHNA and YNFKEQ. With V trimmed by 2 bases and J by 4 bases, 4 bases remained unmatched. CDR3 length equals 14 residues.

V and J are TRBV11-3 and TRBJ2-2; the match to TRBD2 covers 7 bases. V shed 4 bases and J 0 bases; nucleotides not matched to a gene: 8. The CDR3 sequence is 17 residues long. Germline CDR1 is SGHNT and CDR2 is YENEEA. The CDR3 DNA is TGTGCCAGCAGCTACCCTGCCGGGACTACGAACACCGGGGAGCTGTTTTTT. This encodes CASSYPAGTTNTGELFF.

About this clone itself: The junction and the germline gene differ at one end; a read error may be behind it. The chain joins TRBV7-7 to TRBJ2-1; 9 nucleotides match TRBD1. Germline V gene lookup returns CDR1 SSHAT and CDR2 FNYEAQ (reference sequence). CDR3 length: 15 amino acids. The CDR3 nucleotides are TGTGCTAGCAGCCGCCGGGACAGGGAGCACGATGAGCAGTTCTTC. Translated, it gives CASSRRDREHDEQFF.

The chain uses TRBV11-2 and TRBJ2-2; TRBD2 might be the D (7 bases). The germline gives CDR1 SGHAT, CDR2 FQNNGV. The CDR3 sequence is 17 residues long. With 1 base removed from V and 0 bases from J, the gap between germline ends came to 12 bases. Here the CDR3 reads CASSLVGGAPNTGELFF. The CDR3, as DNA: TGTGCCAGCAGCTTAGTAGGGGGGGCTCCGAACACCGGGGAGCTGTTTTTT.

This sequence joins TRBV6-4 and TRBJ2-5; possible D gene TRBD2, 6 bases. CDR3 length: 15 amino acids. V lost 3 bases and J 5 bases, leaving 16 bases between the germline ends. CDR1 is MRHNA, CDR2 SNTAGT, per germline. The CDR3 coding sequence is TGTGCCAGCAGTGAAAGAAGCGGGCCTAGGGAGACCCAGTACTTC. This encodes CASSERSGPRETQYF.

This rearrangement joins TRBV9 to TRBJ2-5; 9 bases agree with TRBD1. Germline V gives CDR1 SGDLS, CDR2 YYNGEE. The CDR3 spans 16 residues. V shed 3 bases, J shed 1 base, and the junction held 7 bases outside the gene matches. CDR3 sequence (DNA): TGTGCCAGCAGCGGAGCGGGGACAGGGCCCCAAGAGACCCAGTACTTC. Protein: CASSGAGTGPQETQYF.

In its sample, this clone was seen once. The rearrangement links TRBV7-9 to TRBJ2-4; maybe TRBD1 (6 bases). The germline V gene has CDR1 SEHNR and CDR2 FQNEAQ (reference sequence). The CDR3 runs to 16 residues. With 3 bases removed from V and 1 base from J, the gap between germline ends came to 13 bases. CDR3 region: CASSFPSDRAKNIQYF. CDR3 nucleotide sequence: TGTGCCAGCAGCTTTCCATCTGACAGGGCCAAAAACATTCAGTACTTC.

This clone was found once. The chain uses TRBV9 and TRBJ2-3; TRBD2 matches 10 bases. This CDR3 is 15 amino acids long. J gave up 3 bases and V 2 bases, and 3 bases lay outside the gene matches. Looked up from germline, CDR1 is SGDLS and CDR2 is YYNGEE. CDR3 nucleotide sequence: TGTGCCAGCAGCGTGGGGACTAGCGCTACAGATACGCAGTATTTT. As protein: CASSVGTSATDTQYF.

This clone was picked up one time. The chain links TRBV5-1 to TRBJ2-1; 13 bases line up with TRBD2. The germline V gene encodes CDR1 SGHRS and CDR2 YFSETQ. The CDR3 totals 16 residues. Trimming removed 5 bases from V and 11 bases from J; junction bases left unmatched: 13. CDR3 DNA: TGCGCCAGCAGACCCGGACTAGCGGGAGCCGACGGTAAGCAGTTCTTC. Its protein is CASRPGLAGADGKQFF.

This clone was picked up a small number of times. V usage is TRBV4-3 and J usage is TRBJ1-1, with TRBD1 matching 9 bases. The CDR3 sequence is 15 residues long. Germline CDR1 is LGHNA and CDR2 is YSLEER. Germline trimming cut 3 bases from V and 4 bases from J; bases unmatched to any gene: 6. CDR3 sequence reads: CASSQDRGYGTEAFF. As DNA, the CDR3 is TGCGCCAGCAGCCAGGACAGGGGTTATGGCACTGAAGCTTTCTTT.

This chain connects TRBV11-2 to TRBJ2-6; D perhaps matches TRBD1 (5 bases). The V end lost 1 base, the J end lost 0 bases, and 13 bases lay between the germline ends. CDR3 length equals 18 residues. CDR1 is SGHAT, CDR2 FQNNGV, per germline. CDR3 protein: CASSLGGRVYSGANVLTF. The DNA for the CDR3 is TGTGCCAGCAGCTTAGGGGGCAGGGTGTACTCTGGGGCCAACGTCCTGACTTTC.

The chain couples TRBV6-1 to TRBJ2-2; the D gene is possibly TRBD2 (5 bases). Per the germline V gene, CDR1 is MNHNS and CDR2 is SASEGT. Trimming took off 1 base at V and 7 bases at J, with 13 bases between the two ends. This CDR3 is 15 amino acids long. The CDR3 sequence is CASSEDREIGGELFF. CDR3 in DNA: TGTGCCAGCAGTGAAGATAGGGAGATCGGCGGGGAGCTGTTTTTT.